This entry concerns a single T cell receptor beta chain. Antigen: not known. One junction end does not reproduce the germline sequence, and a read error may be involved. Within the sample, other DNA sequences also encode this same CDR3. Libraries were prepared by immunoSEQ multiplex PCR; TCRdb keeps only in-frame clonotypes and omits some of them. The sample has 120,000 or so clones; around 95% are singletons. This entry comes from a study of graft-versus-host responses after intestinal transplantation. In the study overall: Transplants were multivisceral, liver-intestinal, or isolated intestinal. Recipients uniformly received anti-thymocyte globulin induction, followed by tacrolimus and steroids for two to four years.

Study results and caveats: Declining HvG levels early post-transplant were linked to peak circulating GvH clone levels. Detected in recipient marrow were GvH clones, some of which were first observed in ileum or blood.

This CDR3 is built from 15 residues. CDR1 is MGHRA and CDR2 is YSYEKL in the germline V gene. This sequence was found in a human donor who received an intestinal transplant. The rearrangement joins TRBV4-1 to TRBJ2-7, with D maybe TRBD2 (5 bases). Sample: unstimulated CD8+ T cells sorted from spleen or lymph node cells, taken before intestinal transplant. The CDR3 bases are TGCGCCAGCAGCCACGGTTCGGGGATCTCCTACGAGCAATACTTC. Its protein product is CASSHGSGISYEQYF.